This entry features one T cell receptor beta chain sequence. Per the germline V gene, CDR1 is SEHNR and CDR2 is FQNEAQ (reference sequence). V dropped 2 bases and J dropped 6 bases, with 11 bases sitting between them. The CDR3 extends over 13 amino acids. The sample comes from a study of control samples from healthy donors and cancer patients. Clones were read by immunoSEQ multiplex PCR, and TCRdb kept only the in-frame ones, dropping some. The repertoire holds 78,000 or so clones, with approximately 90% as singletons. The sample comprised blood. The V call is TRBV7-9, the J call TRBJ2-7, with D hard to call. The sequence was obtained from a woman aged 50 to 65 in good health. The CDR3 nucleotides are TGTGCCAGCAGCTTAATTACGTCATCCGAGCAGTACTTC. This codes for CASSLITSSEQYF.